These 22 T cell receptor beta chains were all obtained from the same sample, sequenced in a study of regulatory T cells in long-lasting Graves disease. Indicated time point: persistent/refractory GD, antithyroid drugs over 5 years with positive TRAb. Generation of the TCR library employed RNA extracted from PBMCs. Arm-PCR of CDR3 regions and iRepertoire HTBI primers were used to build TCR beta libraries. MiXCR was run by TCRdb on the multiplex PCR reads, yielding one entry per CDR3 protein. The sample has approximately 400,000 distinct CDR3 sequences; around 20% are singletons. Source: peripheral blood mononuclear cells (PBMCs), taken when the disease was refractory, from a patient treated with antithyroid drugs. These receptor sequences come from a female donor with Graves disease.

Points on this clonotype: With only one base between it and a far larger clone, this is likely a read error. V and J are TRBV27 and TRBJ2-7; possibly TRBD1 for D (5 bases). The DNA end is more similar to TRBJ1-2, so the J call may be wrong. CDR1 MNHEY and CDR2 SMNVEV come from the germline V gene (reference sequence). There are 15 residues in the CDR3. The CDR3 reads CASSLSRGLLDGYTF. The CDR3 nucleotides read TGTGCCAGCAGTTTATCAAGGGGCCTCCTGGATGGCTACACCTTC.

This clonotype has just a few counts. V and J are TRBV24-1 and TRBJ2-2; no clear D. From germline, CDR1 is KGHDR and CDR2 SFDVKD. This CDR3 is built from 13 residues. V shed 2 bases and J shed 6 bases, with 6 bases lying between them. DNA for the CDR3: TGTGCCACCAGTGATTCCCACCCCGGGGAGCTGTTTTTT. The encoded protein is CATSDSHPGELFF.

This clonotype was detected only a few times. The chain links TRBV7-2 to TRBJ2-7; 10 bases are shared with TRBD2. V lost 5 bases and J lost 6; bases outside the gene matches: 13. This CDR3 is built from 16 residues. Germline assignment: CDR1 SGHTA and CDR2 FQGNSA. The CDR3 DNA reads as TGTGCCAGCAGCCCGAATGGGCTAGCGGGAGTTAGCGAGCAGTACTTC. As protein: CASSPNGLAGVSEQYF.

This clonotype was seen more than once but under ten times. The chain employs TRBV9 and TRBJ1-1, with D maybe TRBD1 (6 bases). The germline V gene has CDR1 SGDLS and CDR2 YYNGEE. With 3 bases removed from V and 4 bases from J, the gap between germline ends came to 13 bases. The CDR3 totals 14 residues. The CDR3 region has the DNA TGTGCCAGCAGCGCTTTCGGAGGGGGCACTGAAGCTTTCTTT. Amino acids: CASSAFGGGTEAFF.

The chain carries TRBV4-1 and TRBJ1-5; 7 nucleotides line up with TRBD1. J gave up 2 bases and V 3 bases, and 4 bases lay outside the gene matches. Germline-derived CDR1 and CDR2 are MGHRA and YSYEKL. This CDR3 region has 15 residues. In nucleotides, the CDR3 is TGCGCCAGCAGCCAGGTTACAGGGGGCAATCAGCCCCAGCATTTT. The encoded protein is CASSQVTGGNQPQHF.

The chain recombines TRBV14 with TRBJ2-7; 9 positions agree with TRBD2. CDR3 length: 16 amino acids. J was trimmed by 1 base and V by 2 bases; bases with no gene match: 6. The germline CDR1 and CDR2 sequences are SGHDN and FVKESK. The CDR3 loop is CASSQSGRFSSYEQYF. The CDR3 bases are TGTGCCAGCAGCCAAAGCGGGAGGTTCTCTTCCTACGAGCAGTACTTC.

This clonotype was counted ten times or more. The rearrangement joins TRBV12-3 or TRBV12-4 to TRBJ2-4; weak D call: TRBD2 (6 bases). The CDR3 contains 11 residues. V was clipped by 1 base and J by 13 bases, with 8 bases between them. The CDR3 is CASSLVGLQYF. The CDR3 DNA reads TGTGCCAGCAGTTTAGTGGGACTGCAGTACTTC.

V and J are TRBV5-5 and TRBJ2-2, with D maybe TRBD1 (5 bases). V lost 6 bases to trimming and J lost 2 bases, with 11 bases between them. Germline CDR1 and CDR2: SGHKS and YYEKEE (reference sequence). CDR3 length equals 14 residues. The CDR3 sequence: CASIWGRNTGELFF. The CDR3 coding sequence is TGTGCCAGCATCTGGGGCAGAAACACCGGGGAGCTGTTTTTT.

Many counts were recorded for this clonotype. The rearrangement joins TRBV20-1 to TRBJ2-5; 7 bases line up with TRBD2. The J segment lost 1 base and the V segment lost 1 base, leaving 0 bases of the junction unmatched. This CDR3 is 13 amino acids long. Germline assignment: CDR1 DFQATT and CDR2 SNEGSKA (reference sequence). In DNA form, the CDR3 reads TGCAGTGCTAGAGTAGCGGGCCAAGAGACCCAGTACTTC. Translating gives CSARVAGQETQYF.

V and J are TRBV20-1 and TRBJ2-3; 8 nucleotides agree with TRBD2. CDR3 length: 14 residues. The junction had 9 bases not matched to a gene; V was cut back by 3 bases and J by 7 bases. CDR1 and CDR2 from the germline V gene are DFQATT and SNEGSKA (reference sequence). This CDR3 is CSASSAGVGNTQYF. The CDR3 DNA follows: TGCAGTGCTAGTTCAGCGGGAGTTGGGAATACGCAGTATTTT.

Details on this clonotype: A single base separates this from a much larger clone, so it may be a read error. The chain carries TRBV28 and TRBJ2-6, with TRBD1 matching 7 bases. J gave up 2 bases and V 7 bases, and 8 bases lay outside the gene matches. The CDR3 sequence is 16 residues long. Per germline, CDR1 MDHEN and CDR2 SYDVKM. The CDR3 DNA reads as TGTGCCAGCAAAATACCGACAGGGACTGGGGCCAACGTCCTGACTTTC. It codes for CASKIPTGTGANVLTF.

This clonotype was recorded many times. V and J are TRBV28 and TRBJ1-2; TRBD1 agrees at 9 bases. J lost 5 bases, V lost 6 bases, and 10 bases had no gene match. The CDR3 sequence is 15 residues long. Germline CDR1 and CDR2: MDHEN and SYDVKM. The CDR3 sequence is CASSPGQGFIYGYTF. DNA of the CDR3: TGTGCCAGCAGCCCCGGACAGGGGTTTATTTATGGCTACACCTTC.

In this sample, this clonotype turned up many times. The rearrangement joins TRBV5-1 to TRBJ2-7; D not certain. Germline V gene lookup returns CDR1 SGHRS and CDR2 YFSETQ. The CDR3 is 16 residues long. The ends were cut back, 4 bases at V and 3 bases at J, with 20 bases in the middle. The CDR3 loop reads CASSRIGPPASYEQYF. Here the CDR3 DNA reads TGCGCCAGCAGCCGGATTGGACCCCCCGCGAGCTACGAGCAGTACTTC.

The chain's CDR3 is CASSLVHRGTEAFF. The CDR3 bases are TGTGCCAGCAGCTTAGTCCACAGGGGTACTGAAGCTTTCTTT. The chain has TRBV7-9 and TRBJ1-1; 7 bases fit TRBD1. With V trimmed by 1 base and J by 5 bases, 4 bases remained unmatched. Germline V gives CDR1 SEHNR, CDR2 FQNEAQ (reference sequence). The CDR3 runs to 14 residues.

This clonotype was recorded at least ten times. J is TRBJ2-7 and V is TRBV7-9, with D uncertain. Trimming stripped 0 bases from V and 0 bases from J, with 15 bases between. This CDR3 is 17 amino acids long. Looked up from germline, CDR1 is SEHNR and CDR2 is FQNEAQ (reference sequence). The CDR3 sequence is CASSLAVSDDLSYEQYF. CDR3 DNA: TGTGCCAGCAGCTTAGCGGTGTCAGATGATCTCTCCTACGAGCAGTACTTC.

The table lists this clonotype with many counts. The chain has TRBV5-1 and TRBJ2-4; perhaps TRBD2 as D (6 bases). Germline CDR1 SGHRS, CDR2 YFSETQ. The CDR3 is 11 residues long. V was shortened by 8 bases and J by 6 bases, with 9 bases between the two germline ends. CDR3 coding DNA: TGCGCCAGAAAAGCGGGAAACATTCAGTACTTC. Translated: CARKAGNIQYF.

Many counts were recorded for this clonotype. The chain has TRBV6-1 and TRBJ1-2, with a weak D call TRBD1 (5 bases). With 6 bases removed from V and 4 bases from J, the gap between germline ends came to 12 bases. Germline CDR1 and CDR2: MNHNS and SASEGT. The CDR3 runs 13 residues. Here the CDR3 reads CASRTDSGYGYTF. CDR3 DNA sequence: TGTGCCAGCAGAACCGACAGTGGCTATGGCTACACCTTC.

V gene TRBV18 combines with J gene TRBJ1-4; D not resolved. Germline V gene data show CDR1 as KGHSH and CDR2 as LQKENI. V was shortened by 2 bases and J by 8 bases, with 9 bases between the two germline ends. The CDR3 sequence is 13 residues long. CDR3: CASSPGREEKLFF. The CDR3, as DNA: TGTGCCAGCTCACCAGGGCGGGAGGAAAAACTGTTTTTT.

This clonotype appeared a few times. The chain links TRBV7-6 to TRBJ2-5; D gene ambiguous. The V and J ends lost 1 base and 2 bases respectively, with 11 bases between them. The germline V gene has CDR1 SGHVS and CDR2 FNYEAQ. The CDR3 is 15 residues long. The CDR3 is CASSLVSQIQETQYF. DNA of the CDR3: TGTGCCAGCAGCTTAGTTAGCCAGATACAAGAGACCCAGTACTTC.

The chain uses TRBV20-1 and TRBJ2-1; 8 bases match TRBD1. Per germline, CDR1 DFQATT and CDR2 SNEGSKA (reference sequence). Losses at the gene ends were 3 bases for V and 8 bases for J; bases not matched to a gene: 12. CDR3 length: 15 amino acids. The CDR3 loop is CSASAGTGRSHEQFF. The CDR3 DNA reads TGCAGTGCTAGCGCCGGGACAGGAAGATCCCATGAGCAGTTCTTC.

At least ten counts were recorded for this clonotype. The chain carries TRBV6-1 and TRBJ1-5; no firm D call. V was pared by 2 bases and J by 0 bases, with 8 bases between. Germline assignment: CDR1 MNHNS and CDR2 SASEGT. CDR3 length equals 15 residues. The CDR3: CASSELGYSNQPQHF. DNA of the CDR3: TGTGCCAGCAGTGAACTCGGCTATAGCAATCAGCCCCAGCATTTT.

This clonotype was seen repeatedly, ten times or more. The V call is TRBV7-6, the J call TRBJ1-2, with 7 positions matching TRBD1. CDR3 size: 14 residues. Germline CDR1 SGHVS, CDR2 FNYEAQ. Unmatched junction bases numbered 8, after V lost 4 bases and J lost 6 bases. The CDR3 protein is CASSSWGGGDGYTF. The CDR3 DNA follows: TGTGCCAGCAGCTCCTGGGGAGGGGGCGATGGCTACACCTTC.